These T cell receptor beta chains were read from a single sample in a study of beta chain features in type 1 diabetes. Repertoires were generated with immunoSEQ multiplex PCR, while TCRdb's copy carries only in-frame clones and drops some. The table includes a few hundred thousand clones, approximately 9.9% detected once. The specimen was naive CD4+ T cells from blood. The receptors here all came from a woman between 25 and 40 years old in good health. Each CDR3 is given with its conserved first and last residue. A D gene is named only where the DNA matches it firmly.

j_call d_call v_call cdr3_aa
TRBJ2-3 . TRBV19 CASSTPFSGVADTQYF
TRBJ1-5 . TRBV20-1 CSARDDQPQHF
TRBJ2-2 TRBD2 TRBV9 CASSVVSSGNTGELFF
TRBJ2-1 . TRBV11-3 CASSLDGKYNEQFF
TRBJ2-7 . TRBV18 CASSPDSAEQYF
TRBJ2-7 . TRBV5-5 CASSLRAVSYEQYF
TRBJ2-6 TRBD1 TRBV2 CASSVTGVSGANVLTF
TRBJ2-7 TRBD2 TRBV28 CASSPPKLAGDSYEQYF
TRBJ1-2 . TRBV7-6 CASSPGPRDGYTF
TRBJ1-2 . TRBV5-4 CASSSGGGRDGYTF
TRBJ2-3 . TRBV6-5 CASSYSSGDSTDTQYF
TRBJ1-4 . TRBV2 CASSVKGTSYEKLFF
TRBJ1-2 . TRBV4-3 CASSQDGHSSYGYTF
TRBJ1-2 . TRBV25-1 CASSDPGNYGYTF
TRBJ2-5 . TRBV28 CASSLGMTRAETQYF
TRBJ2-7 . TRBV30 CAWSDLYEQYF
TRBJ2-3 . TRBV5-4 CASSLPGQGDTQYF
TRBJ1-2 . TRBV30 CAWSGRGHYGYTF
TRBJ2-7 . TRBV29-1 CSVDTAYEQYF
TRBJ2-1 TRBD2 TRBV14 CASSHYLAVPDNEQFF
TRBJ2-3 TRBD2 TRBV2 CASNEREGLWDTDTQYF
TRBJ1-5 . TRBV7-2 CASSFSGGSDQPQHF
TRBJ2-7 TRBD2 TRBV4-2 CASSQISGRGSYEQYF
TRBJ2-5 . TRBV7-7 CASSLVGGQETQYF
TRBJ2-5 TRBD2 TRBV28 CASSYGRAGGPEQETQYF
TRBJ2-1 TRBD2 TRBV27 CASRGLAGHNEQFF
TRBJ2-1 TRBD2 TRBV7-3 CASSEASGGYNEQFF
TRBJ2-3 . TRBV4-3 CASSQSFGNPPITDTQYF
TRBJ2-1 . TRBV5-6 CASSLVIGSAKFSDEQFF
TRBJ2-3 . TRBV13 CASSLSPSTDTQYF
TRBJ1-5 TRBD1 TRBV30 CAWTGGGNQPQHF
TRBJ2-1 TRBD2 TRBV7-9 CASSLRLGGGSYNEQFF
TRBJ1-5 TRBD1 TRBV19 CASSGTGSDQPQHF
TRBJ2-7 TRBD1 TRBV7-2 CASSKPGQLEGEQYF
TRBJ2-7 TRBD1 TRBV6-1 CASTPDRPYEQYF
TRBJ2-1 TRBD2 TRBV14 CATEPRLAGYNEQFF
TRBJ2-3 TRBD2 TRBV4-1 CASSQELAGGTDTQYF
TRBJ2-3 . TRBV15 CATSREDTSTDTQYF
TRBJ2-7 . TRBV7-9 CASSLELGAGEQYF
TRBJ2-3 . TRBV7-9 CASSLSQGGDTQYF
TRBJ2-1 TRBD2 TRBV7-2 CASSPRTSGVGEQFF
TRBJ2-1 . TRBV27 CASSLGQNNEQFF
TRBJ2-7 TRBD1 TRBV7-2 CASRAPGQASYEQYF
TRBJ1-2 . TRBV20-1 CSVVPYGYTF
TRBJ1-1 . TRBV7-9 CASRYPPGSRGTEAFF
TRBJ1-4 . TRBV7-9 CASSLAKGVNEKLFF
TRBJ1-4 . TRBV21-1 CASSKRLLATNEKLFF
TRBJ2-7 TRBD1 TRBV25-1 CASSDWDSYEQYF
TRBJ1-5 TRBD1 TRBV2 CASSGQGTGNQPQHF
TRBJ1-2 . TRBV30 CAWSDNGVGGYTF
TRBJ2-1 TRBD2 TRBV29-1 CSVEQERGFQFF
TRBJ2-4 . TRBV5-1 CASSLGISGYENIQYF
TRBJ1-4 TRBD1 TRBV28 CASSLGWSDRELFF
TRBJ2-7 TRBD2 TRBV7-8 CASSLVGGTSGRRSYEQYF
TRBJ2-1 TRBD1 TRBV7-2 CASSWGQGASNEQFF
TRBJ2-6 TRBD2 TRBV27 CASSGTSGRSGANVLTF
TRBJ2-7 TRBD2 TRBV11-1 CASTPGLASYEQYF
TRBJ2-7 TRBD2 TRBV7-9 CASSLVFGRAGDEQYF
TRBJ2-5 TRBD1 TRBV5-4 CASRTGTGQETQYF
TRBJ2-5 . TRBV14 CASSQRAGSGLRQTQYF